These 19 T cell receptor beta chains originate from one sample sequenced in a study of cytomegalovirus exposure and HLA in healthy donors. In the PCR, 60 Vbeta and 13 Jbeta primers were used. Clones were sequenced by immunoSEQ multiplex PCR, and TCRdb holds only the in-frame ones, with some missing. This listing includes 140,000 to 150,000 clones. The specimen was PBMCs. Receptor source: a male donor in good health and CMV-seronegative.

This chain joins TRBV5-1 and TRBJ2-5; 8 nucleotides agree with TRBD2. Germline V gene data show CDR1 as SGHRS and CDR2 as YFSETQ. The V gene end was trimmed by 2 bases and the J gene end by 1 base; junction bases not matched to a gene: 7. The length of the CDR3 is 16 residues. The CDR3 loop reads CASSFFPGGTQETQYF. CDR3 coding DNA: TGCGCCAGCAGCTTTTTCCCGGGAGGGACCCAAGAGACCCAGTACTTC. Combining the CDR3 with reference TRBV5-1 and TRBJ2-5 gives the whole variable domain KAGVTQTPRYLIKTRGQQVTLSCSPISGHRSVSWYQQTPGQGLQFLFEYFSETQRNKGNFPGRFSGRQFSNSRSEMNVSTLELGDSALYLCASSFFPGGTQETQYFGPGTRLLVL.

The chain has TRBV5-1 and TRBJ2-5; D unclear. CDR1 SGHRS and CDR2 YFSETQ come from the germline V gene. V was pared by 2 bases and J by 5 bases, with 10 bases between. The CDR3 consists of 13 residues. The DNA of the CDR3 is TGCGCCAGCAGCTTAGCCCTGAGGGAGACCCAGTACTTC. Residues: CASSLALRETQYF. Based on the CDR3 plus reference TRBV5-1 and TRBJ2-5, the full variable domain is KAGVTQTPRYLIKTRGQQVTLSCSPISGHRSVSWYQQTPGQGLQFLFEYFSETQRNKGNFPGRFSGRQFSNSRSEMNVSTLELGDSALYLCASSLALRETQYFGPGTRLLVL.

CDR3 amino acids: CASSLDRGPYEQYF. Here the CDR3 DNA reads TGTGCCAGCAGCTTGGACAGGGGACCCTACGAGCAGTACTTC. The chain uses TRBV7-8 and TRBJ2-7, with 9 bases aligning to TRBD1. Germline V gene data show CDR1 as SGHVS and CDR2 as FQNEAQ. Trimming at V came to 3 bases and at J to 2 bases, leaving 2 bases not matched to a gene. The CDR3 sequence is 14 residues long.

The chain links TRBV9 to TRBJ2-5, with D perhaps TRBD1 (5 bases). This CDR3 is 16 amino acids long. Germline lookup yields CDR1 SGDLS and CDR2 YYNGEE. V shed 1 base and J shed 5 bases, with 18 bases lying between them. This chain's CDR3 is CASSVQGNALGETQYF. The CDR3 nucleotides are TGTGCCAGCAGCGTACAGGGAAATGCCCTCGGGGAGACCCAGTACTTC.

The V call is TRBV19, the J call TRBJ1-5; no reliable D call. Trimming took 9 bases from V and 0 from J, leaving 18 bases between them. The V gene's germline CDR1 is LNHDA and CDR2 SQIVND (reference sequence). CDR3 size: 16 residues. CDR3 in amino acids: CASHTSGTFSNQPQHF. The CDR3 DNA sequence: TGTGCCAGCCACACTTCGGGAACTTTTAGCAATCAGCCCCAGCATTTT.

This sequence joins TRBV6-5 and TRBJ2-7; TRBD1 is a possible D gene (5 bases). The CDR3 runs 14 residues. CDR1 is MNHEY and CDR2 is SVGAGI in the germline V gene. V was shortened by 6 bases and J by 0 bases, with 12 bases between the two germline ends. The CDR3 reads CASRRDSISYEQYF. The CDR3 DNA sequence: TGTGCCAGCAGGAGAGACAGCATCTCCTACGAGCAGTACTTC.

The chain combines TRBV19 with TRBJ2-7, with 12 bases matching TRBD2. There are 19 residues in the CDR3. CDR1 and CDR2 from the germline V gene are LNHDA and SQIVND (reference sequence). With 0 bases clipped from V and 2 bases from J, the junction kept 11 bases outside the gene matches. CDR3 DNA sequence: TGTGCCAGTAGTATAGATACCCCCGGGACTAGCGGGCGTGCCTACGAGCAGTACTTC. Its translation is CASSIDTPGTSGRAYEQYF.

This chain links TRBV4-3 with TRBJ2-3, with D possibly being TRBD1 (6 bases). The CDR3 consists of 15 residues. Per germline, CDR1 LGHNA and CDR2 YSLEER. Trimming shortened V by 1 base and J by 1 base, and 9 bases separated the two germline ends. CDR3 DNA: TGCGCCAGCAGCCAAGCAGGGGTTGGCACAGATACGCAGTATTTT. Protein sequence: CASSQAGVGTDTQYF.

This sequence joins TRBV6-1 and TRBJ1-2; TRBD1 aligns across 8 bases. V lost 5 bases to trimming and J lost 4 bases; unmatched junction nucleotides: 3. Per germline, CDR1 MNHNS and CDR2 SASEGT. The CDR3 contains 13 residues. The CDR3 loop is CASSPDRAYGYTF. The DNA of the CDR3 is TGTGCCAGCAGTCCGGACAGGGCCTATGGCTACACCTTC.

The chain recombines TRBV19 with TRBJ1-2; D unresolved. There are 17 residues in the CDR3. Per the germline V gene, CDR1 is LNHDA and CDR2 is SQIVND (reference sequence). Trimming cost V 5 bases and J 2 bases, with 21 bases left between them. The DNA for the CDR3 is TGTGCCAGTAGTCCCATACTACAACCATCACCAAACTATGGCTACACCTTC. Protein: CASSPILQPSPNYGYTF.

CDR3 amino acids: CASSLGREADEQYF. The CDR3 DNA reads TGTGCCAGCAGCTTAGGGCGGGAGGCTGACGAGCAGTACTTC. V and J are TRBV6-6 and TRBJ2-5; 8 bases agree with TRBD2. The last part of the DNA fits TRBJ2-7 better; the J call may be wrong. From germline, CDR1 is MNHNY and CDR2 SVGAGI (reference sequence). This CDR3 contains 14 residues.

The chain uses TRBV30 and TRBJ2-7; 12 bases line up with TRBD2. Trimming cost V 2 bases and J 0 bases; bases outside gene matches: 5. The CDR3 is 16 amino acids. CDR1 is GTSNPN and CDR2 is SVGIG in the germline V gene (reference sequence). The chain's CDR3 is CAWSQGLAGTSYEQYF. In nucleotides, the CDR3 is TGTGCCTGGAGTCAAGGACTAGCGGGGACCTCCTACGAGCAGTACTTC.

This chain joins TRBV5-1 and TRBJ2-3; D possibly corresponds to TRBD1 (5 bases). The CDR3 totals 15 residues. Germline CDR1 and CDR2: SGHRS and YFSETQ. The V end lost 4 bases, the J end lost 1 base, and 13 bases lay between the germline ends. CDR3 nucleotide sequence: TGCGCCAGCAGCCCCGGACAACTACGCACAGATACGCAGTATTTT. Translation gives CASSPGQLRTDTQYF.

About this clone: Other DNA sequences from this sample encode an identical CDR3 as well. This sequence joins TRBV18 and TRBJ2-7; TRBD1 matches at 11 bases. The CDR3 is 15 residues long. Losses at the gene ends were 3 bases for V and 1 base for J; bases not matched to a gene: 2. CDR1 and CDR2 from the germline V gene are KGHSH and LQKENI. The CDR3 spells CASSPGTGGSYEQYF. CDR3 bases: TGTGCCAGCTCACCCGGGACAGGGGGATCCTACGAGCAGTACTTC.

The CDR3 spells CASSYSDRAYEQYF. The DNA of the CDR3 is TGTGCCAGCAGTTACTCAGACAGGGCCTACGAGCAGTACTTC. The rearrangement uses TRBV6-6 and TRBJ2-7; TRBD1 aligns across 7 bases. CDR1 is MNHNY, CDR2 SVGAGI, per germline (reference sequence). V was clipped by 0 bases and J by 2 bases; unmatched bases: 1. This CDR3 contains 14 residues.

The chain carries TRBV10-3 and TRBJ1-2; D unclear. The CDR3 is 14 residues long. V lost 3 bases, J lost 5 bases, and 13 bases lay in between. Germline-derived CDR1 and CDR2 are ENHRY and SYGVKD. In DNA, the CDR3 is TGTGCCATCAGTGATCCGCAGGCAGCTTATGGCTACACCTTC. Protein product: CAISDPQAAYGYTF.

The rearrangement uses TRBV7-3 and TRBJ1-3, with D hard to call. Trimming cost V 3 bases and J 0 bases, with 9 bases left between them. The germline gives CDR1 SGHTA, CDR2 FQGTGA. This CDR3 region has 15 residues. CDR3 DNA: TGTGCCAGCAGCTTTTTAGGGAGCTCTGGAAACACCATATATTTT. Its protein product is CASSFLGSSGNTIYF.

The chain joins TRBV6-6 to TRBJ1-2; possible D gene TRBD1, 6 bases. Germline V lookup: CDR1 MNHNY, CDR2 SVGAGI (reference sequence). This CDR3 has 14 residues. Trimming left V 7 bases short and J 4 bases short, with 16 bases between. In DNA form, the CDR3 reads TGTGCCAGCACCCAAAACAGGGTTAGCTATGGCTACACCTTC. Its protein is CASTQNRVSYGYTF.

The chain has TRBV25-1 and TRBJ2-1; D unclear. The ends were cut back, 5 bases at V and 9 bases at J, with 5 bases in the middle. The germline V gene has CDR1 MGHDK and CDR2 SYGVNS. This CDR3 comprises 10 residues. The CDR3 DNA reads as TGTGCCAGCAGTTCTTTTGAGCAGTTCTTC. Translating it yields CASSSFEQFF.